This T cell receptor beta chain is drawn from a study of lymphopenia after photon versus proton radiotherapy. The method was immunoSEQ multiplex PCR; TCRdb's version includes in-frame clones alone and lacks a portion of them. The repertoire has 40,000 to 45,000 clones, 86% of them found once; the top ten carry about 9.3%. Germline CDR1 SEHNR, CDR2 FQNEAQ (reference sequence). V gave up 5 bases and J gave up 3 bases, with 14 bases separating them. The CDR3 is made up of 14 amino acids. Source: peripheral blood, taken from a patient treated with proton-based radiotherapy. The chain carries TRBV7-9 and TRBJ2-7; a possible D gene is TRBD1 (6 bases). The TCR comes from a woman aged 70-85 years with pancreatic cancer. Some clones in this sample may be carry-over from other donors' samples. The CDR3 here is CASSPGQQIYEQYF. The CDR3 nucleotides read TGTGCCAGCAGCCCCGGACAGCAAATCTACGAGCAGTACTTC.